The 15 T cell receptor beta chains presented below share a single source sample, sequenced in a study of T cells after yellow fever vaccination (dated 2019 in TCRdb). The treatment or condition label, read with the paper, signifies: live attenuated yellow fever vaccine strain. Preparation of the library involved 5' RACE. The reads were generated on an Illumina HiSeq 2500. Using fastp at Q25 and MiXCR, TCRdb reprocessed the public reads and kept productive beta chains. Each entry merges the rows of one CDR3 protein and shows their most common DNA and genes. Present in this sample are around 360,000 distinct CDR3 sequences, roughly 10% of which were seen just once. The ten largest make up about 17% of the sample. Specimen: PBMCs, collected on the day of the first yellow fever vaccination. These receptors originate from a man in his late teens or twenties who received the YFV17D yellow fever vaccine.

This clonotype was detected only a few times. V gene TRBV27 combines with J gene TRBJ1-6; D is perhaps TRBD1 (5 bases). Germline-derived CDR1 and CDR2 are MNHEY and SMNVEV (reference sequence). V was cut by 8 bases and J by 4 bases, with 18 bases left in between. This CDR3 is 16 amino acids long. The CDR3 region is CASGSRGVLYNSPLHF. As DNA, the CDR3 is TGTGCCAGCGGAAGTCGGGGGGTTCTTTATAATTCACCCCTCCACTTT.

J is TRBJ2-7 and V is TRBV20-1, with 9 positions matching TRBD1. The CDR3 loop spans 14 amino acids. Germline loops: CDR1 DFQATT, CDR2 SNEGSKA (reference sequence). Trimming removed 6 bases from V and 4 bases from J; junction bases left unmatched: 10. For the CDR3, the DNA is TGCAGTGCCCCTCGTGGGACAGGGATGTACGAGCAGTACTTC. It codes for CSAPRGTGMYEQYF.

This clonotype was counted between two and nine times. This chain connects TRBV29-1 to TRBJ1-1; tentative D call: TRBD1 (6 bases). V shed 7 bases and J shed 5 bases, with 14 bases lying between them. The V gene's germline CDR1 is SQVTM and CDR2 ANQGSEA. CDR3 size: 12 residues. The CDR3: CSAKQGRTEAFF. CDR3 nucleotides: TGCAGCGCGAAACAGGGTAGAACTGAAGCTTTCTTT.

The V gene is TRBV20-1, the J gene TRBJ2-1, with 9 bases identical to TRBD1. The germline V gene has CDR1 DFQATT and CDR2 SNEGSKA (reference sequence). The CDR3 loop spans 16 amino acids. V trimming: 6 bases; J trimming: 8 bases; junction bases outside the gene matches: 17. This chain's CDR3 is CSAPRSWDRETDEQFF. CDR3 DNA: TGCAGTGCGCCTCGGAGCTGGGACAGGGAAACCGATGAGCAGTTCTTC.

The genes are TRBV5-6 and TRBJ2-4; 7 bases match TRBD2. Germline CDR1 is SGHDT and CDR2 is YYEEEE. J was trimmed by 3 bases and V by 3 bases; bases with no gene match: 6. CDR3 length equals 15 residues. DNA for the CDR3: TGTGCCAGCAGCTCGGGGAGGGGCAGCAAAAACATTCAGTACTTC. Protein: CASSSGRGSKNIQYF.

This clonotype was observed a handful of times. The chain joins TRBV7-9 to TRBJ2-5; possibly TRBD1 or TRBD2 for D (5 bases each). This CDR3 is built from 14 residues. Trimming pared 3 bases from V and 5 bases from J, leaving 13 bases between. Germline V lookup: CDR1 SEHNR, CDR2 FQNEAQ (reference sequence). The CDR3 protein is CASSFERGAETQYF. CDR3 sequence (DNA): TGTGCCAGCAGCTTCGAACGGGGCGCGGAGACCCAGTACTTC.

The V call is TRBV20-1, the J call TRBJ2-1; D call uncertain. Per the germline V gene, CDR1 is DFQATT and CDR2 is SNEGSKA (reference sequence). CDR3 length: 16 amino acids. The ends were cut back, 5 bases at V and 7 bases at J, with 24 bases in the middle. CDR3: CSAGRLRRIVRNEQFF. The DNA of the CDR3 is TGCAGTGCTGGGCGCCTACGACGGATCGTACGGAATGAGCAGTTCTTC.

This clonotype was found a few times. The genes are TRBV28 and TRBJ2-5, with D possibly TRBD2 on 5 matching bases. V shed 7 bases and J shed 6 bases, with 24 bases lying between them. Germline V gene data show CDR1 as MDHEN and CDR2 as SYDVKM. There are 16 residues in the CDR3. CDR3 sequence reads: CASNLPRGRGLQTQYF. CDR3 nucleotides: TGTGCCAGCAACCTCCCCCGGGGTCGGGGTCTGCAGACCCAGTACTTC.

The chain joins TRBV3-1 to TRBJ1-4; 8 bases fit TRBD1. The V gene end was trimmed by 1 base and the J gene end by 7 bases; junction bases not matched to a gene: 5. The germline CDR1 and CDR2 sequences are LGHDT and YNNKEL (reference sequence). The CDR3 runs 15 residues. The CDR3 protein is CASSQGRQGSEKLFF. The DNA for the CDR3 is TGTGCCAGCAGCCAAGGACGACAGGGGAGTGAAAAACTGTTTTTT. The full variable domain, with the rest looked up from reference TRBV3-1 and TRBJ1-4, is DTAVSQTPKYLVTQMGNDKSIKCEQNLGHDTMYWYKQDSKKFLKIMFSYNNKELIINETVPNRFSPKSPDKAHLNLHINSLELGDSAVYFCASSQGRQGSEKLFFGSGTQLSVL.

V gene TRBV20-1 combines with J gene TRBJ2-7; unclear D gene. Trimming removed 0 bases at V and 6 bases at J, with 12 bases between. This CDR3 comprises 13 residues. Germline CDR1 DFQATT, CDR2 SNEGSKA (reference sequence). In nucleotides, the CDR3 is TGCAGTGCTAGAGATCGGATAGATGGCGAGCAGTACGTC. Its translation: CSARDRIDGEQYV.

In this sample, this clonotype turned up many times. The chain joins TRBV20-1 to TRBJ2-3, with D unresolved. Trimming removed 5 bases at V and 6 bases at J, with 9 bases between. The CDR3 extends over 11 amino acids. Per germline, CDR1 DFQATT and CDR2 SNEGSKA (reference sequence). CDR3 in amino acids: CSAYYSDTQYF. CDR3 bases: TGCAGTGCTTATTACAGTGATACGCAGTATTTT.

The chain has TRBV18 and TRBJ2-3; 9 bases fit TRBD1. Germline CDR1 reads KGHSH; CDR2 reads LQKENI. CDR3 size: 16 residues. J was trimmed by 3 bases and V by 6 bases; bases with no gene match: 10. CDR3 protein: CASSAPLGQGTDTQYF. CDR3 sequence (DNA): TGTGCCAGCTCTGCCCCTCTGGGACAGGGAACAGATACGCAGTATTTT. Full variable domain (remainder filled in from reference TRBV18 and TRBJ2-3): NAGVMQNPRHLVRRRGQEARLRCSPMKGHSHVYWYRQLPEEGLKFMVYLQKENIIDESGMPKERFSAEFPKEGPSILRIQQVVRGDSAAYFCASSAPLGQGTDTQYFGPGTRLTVL.

This clonotype appeared many times. V gene TRBV7-3 combines with J gene TRBJ2-2, with TRBD2 as a possible D gene (5 bases). The CDR3 spans 16 residues. Trimming shortened V by 0 bases and J by 5 bases, and 13 bases separated the two germline ends. Germline CDR1 reads SGHTA; CDR2 reads FQGTGA. CDR3 sequence: CASSLTLSGFTGELFF. The DNA of the CDR3 is TGTGCCAGCAGCTTAACCCTTTCGGGGTTTACCGGGGAGCTGTTTTTT.

This clonotype was counted only a few times. The rearrangement links TRBV6-5 to TRBJ2-2; perhaps TRBD2 as D (7 bases). CDR3 size: 16 residues. V was shortened by 2 bases and J by 4 bases, with 14 bases between the two germline ends. Germline lookup yields CDR1 MNHEY and CDR2 SVGAGI. The CDR3 nucleotides are TGTGCCAGCAGTTACCTGGCGGGGGCCCCCACCGGGGAGCTGTTTTTT. Translated: CASSYLAGAPTGELFF.

The chain links TRBV4-1 to TRBJ2-2; no clear D gene. V lost 4 bases and J 5 bases, leaving 8 bases between the germline ends. This CDR3 is built from 13 residues. Per the germline V gene, CDR1 is MGHRA and CDR2 is YSYEKL. Written as DNA, the CDR3 is TGCGCCAGCAGCCGTTTCGGGACCGGGGAGCTGTTTTTT. It translates to CASSRFGTGELFF.